This is a list of T cell receptor beta chains from one sample in a study of beta chain features in type 1 diabetes. Generated by immunoSEQ multiplex PCR, the TCRdb table keeps only in-frame clones and is missing some. This table holds around 430,000 clones, about 30% found once. The specimen sequenced was naive CD4+ T cells from blood. Source of these receptors: a man aged 18 to 29 in good health. CDR3s include the opening cysteine and the closing phenylalanine or tryptophan.

J gene | V gene | CDR3 protein
TRBJ2-5 | TRBV7-2 | CASSLDAHPQETQYF
TRBJ2-1 | TRBV11-2 | CASSPIPGQGNEQFF
TRBJ2-7 | TRBV29-1 | CSAGQGAYEQYF
TRBJ2-2 | TRBV30 | CASHSTSGGAGELFF
TRBJ2-1 | TRBV7-8 | CASRSLSVSRPSSYNEQFF
TRBJ2-1 | TRBV9 | CASSGLYNEQFF
TRBJ1-2 | TRBV25-1 | CASSGPGQVRGYTF
TRBJ1-2 | TRBV14 | CASSQDLDYGYTF
TRBJ2-7 | TRBV30 | CAWSVRLSQFLYEQYF
TRBJ2-4 | TRBV5-1 | CASSLEASNIQYF
TRBJ2-1 | TRBV7-8 | CASSLTGDRNEQFF
TRBJ1-1 | TRBV29-1 | CSVYRDDTEAFF
TRBJ2-3 | TRBV20-1 | CSARLDTQYF
TRBJ2-1 | TRBV7-6 | CASSLGGEGSYNEQFF
TRBJ1-2 | TRBV7-9 | CASSPSGPQLYGYTF
TRBJ2-3 | TRBV7-2 | CASSFRFKAVGTDTQYF
TRBJ1-5 | TRBV30 | CACDRGNQPQHF
TRBJ2-1 | TRBV5-4 | CASSPMTSGSLGEQFF
TRBJ2-1 | TRBV5-6 | CASSGGLAGNEQFF
TRBJ2-7 | TRBV6-5 | CASSYRDRDLEQYF
TRBJ2-1 | TRBV18 | CASSPRDTYNEQFF
TRBJ1-5 | TRBV7-9 | CASTTESNQPQHF
TRBJ2-7 | TRBV7-2 | CASSLAATGGEQYF
TRBJ2-3 | TRBV7-9 | CASNTDTQYF
TRBJ1-1 | TRBV29-1 | CSVEGGSAEAFF
TRBJ2-5 | TRBV30 | CAWATGGGQETQYF
TRBJ2-6 | TRBV5-1 | CASSLTAPGANVLTF
TRBJ2-1 | TRBV29-1 | CSVAGLAAYNEQFF
TRBJ1-2 | TRBV5-4 | CASSFKQYTNYGYTF
TRBJ2-7 | TRBV30 | CAWGRREQYF
TRBJ1-5 | TRBV30 | CAWSEGDSIDQPQHF
TRBJ2-3 | TRBV30 | CAWSARSTDTQYF
TRBJ2-5 | TRBV30 | CAYETGGGETQYF
TRBJ2-3 | TRBV30 | CAWSALRQRPSTDTQYF
TRBJ2-7 | TRBV15 | CATSRVLPQGEQYF
TRBJ2-4 | TRBV7-8 | CASSSRGPKNIQYF
TRBJ2-2 | TRBV5-1 | CASGPQRENTGELFF
TRBJ2-2 | TRBV10-3 | CAISEQQGGPGELFF
TRBJ2-3 | TRBV10-3 | CAISESISGSADTQYF
TRBJ2-5 | TRBV9 | CASSVAGGTYGETQYF
TRBJ2-1 | TRBV7-2 | CASSASWTSRVGQFF